Below, one T cell receptor (beta chain) is given with its context. Antigen: not known. Punch biopsies of lesional scalp, plus peripheral blood, were taken from alopecia areata patients. These data originate in a study of CD8+ T cells in alopecia areata. Sequencing used cDNA as its template, made by extracting RNA and reverse transcribing it. Produced via immunoSEQ multiplex PCR; TCRdb's table is partial and in-frame only. The sample includes 110,000 to 150,000 clones, around 51% of them seen just once. Broader study findings: Clonality was higher in lesional than normal scalp, especially in alopecia totalis/universalis.

This sample comprised CD4+ T cells sorted from blood, obtained at week 0. The clonotype was recovered from a human donor with alopecia areata.

CDR3 DNA: TGCAGCGTTTCCATCTCCTACAATGAGCAGTTCTTC. It yields the protein CSVSISYNEQFF. The chain recombines TRBV29-1 with TRBJ2-1; D is undetermined. The V and J ends lost 5 bases and 0 bases respectively, with 5 bases between them. The CDR3 has 12 residues. Germline V gene data show CDR1 as SQVTM and CDR2 as ANQGSEA.